This T cell receptor beta chain was recovered during a study of PD-L1 blockade in urothelial cancer. Study details: Study patients had been treated with 0 to 3 previous chemotherapy regimens. Blood samples contained a median about 140,000 T cells.

The protocol was immunoSEQ multiplex PCR, while the TCRdb copy is restricted to in-frame clones and leaves out a portion. The sample carries 30,000 or so clones, roughly nine tenths recorded once. CDR3 length: 17 residues. Germline values: CDR1 LNHNV, CDR2 YYDKDF (reference sequence). J lost 2 bases, V lost 0 bases, and 6 bases had no gene match. This sample's time point: peripheral blood 6 weeks after treatment start. Each patient's cancer was a locally advanced or metastatic urothelial carcinoma. The chain combines TRBV15 with TRBJ2-3, with 9 bases fitting TRBD1. Sample: PBMCs, taken around atezolizumab (anti-PD-L1) treatment. The TCR originated in an elderly man with urothelial cancer. The CDR3 coding sequence is TGTGCCACCAGCAGAGACAACCGGGACAGGGCCACAGATACGCAGTATTTT. This translates into CATSRDNRDRATDTQYF.